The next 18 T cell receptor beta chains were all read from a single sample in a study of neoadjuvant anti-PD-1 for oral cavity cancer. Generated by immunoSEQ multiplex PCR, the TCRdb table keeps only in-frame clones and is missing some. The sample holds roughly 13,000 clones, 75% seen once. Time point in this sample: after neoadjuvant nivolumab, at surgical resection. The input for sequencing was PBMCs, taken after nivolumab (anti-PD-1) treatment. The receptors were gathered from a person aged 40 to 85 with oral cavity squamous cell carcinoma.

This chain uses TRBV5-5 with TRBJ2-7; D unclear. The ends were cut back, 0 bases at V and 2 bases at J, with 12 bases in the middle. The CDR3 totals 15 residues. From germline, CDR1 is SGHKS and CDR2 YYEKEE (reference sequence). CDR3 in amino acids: CASSLEYEVTYEQYF. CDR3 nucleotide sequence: TGTGCCAGCAGCTTGGAGTATGAGGTCACCTACGAGCAGTACTTC.

The CDR3 DNA reads as TGCAGCGTACCGGGACACAAATTGGAGACCCAGTACTTC. Translation gives CSVPGHKLETQYF. The gene calls are TRBV29-1 and TRBJ2-5; D possibly corresponds to TRBD1 (6 bases). Trimming removed 6 bases from V and 5 bases from J, with 16 bases in between. Germline V gene lookup returns CDR1 SQVTM and CDR2 ANQGSEA. The CDR3 has 13 amino acids.

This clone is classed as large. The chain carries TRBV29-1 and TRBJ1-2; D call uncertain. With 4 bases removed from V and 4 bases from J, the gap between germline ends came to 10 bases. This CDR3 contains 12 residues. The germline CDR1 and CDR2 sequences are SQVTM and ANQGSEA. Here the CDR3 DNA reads TGCAGCGTTGCCCCCGACGGCTATGGCTACACCTTC. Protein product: CSVAPDGYGYTF.

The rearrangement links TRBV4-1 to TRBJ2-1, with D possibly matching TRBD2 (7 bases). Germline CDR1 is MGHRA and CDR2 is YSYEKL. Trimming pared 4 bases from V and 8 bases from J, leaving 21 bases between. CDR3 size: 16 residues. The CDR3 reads CASSPKRGAPRDEQFF. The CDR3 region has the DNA TGCGCCAGCAGCCCGAAACGGGGGGCCCCCAGAGATGAGCAGTTCTTC.

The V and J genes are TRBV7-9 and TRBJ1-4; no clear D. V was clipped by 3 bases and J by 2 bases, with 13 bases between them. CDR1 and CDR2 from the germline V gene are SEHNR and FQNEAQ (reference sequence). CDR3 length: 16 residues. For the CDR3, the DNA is TGTGCCAGCAGCTTTTCACCCCTGGGCACTAATGAAAAACTGTTTTTT. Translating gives CASSFSPLGTNEKLFF.

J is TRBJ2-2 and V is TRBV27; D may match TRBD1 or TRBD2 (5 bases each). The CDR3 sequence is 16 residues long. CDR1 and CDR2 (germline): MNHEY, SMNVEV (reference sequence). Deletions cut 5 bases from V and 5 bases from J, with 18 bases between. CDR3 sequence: CASSARLVWGTGELFF. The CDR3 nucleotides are TGTGCCAGCAGTGCGCGGCTGGTGTGGGGGACCGGGGAGCTGTTTTTT.

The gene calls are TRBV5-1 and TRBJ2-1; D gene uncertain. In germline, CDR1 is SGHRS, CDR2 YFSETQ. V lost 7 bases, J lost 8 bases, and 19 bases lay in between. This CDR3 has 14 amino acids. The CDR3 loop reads CASRRSLGSDEQFF. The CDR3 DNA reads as TGCGCCAGCCGACGCAGCCTGGGATCGGATGAGCAGTTCTTC.

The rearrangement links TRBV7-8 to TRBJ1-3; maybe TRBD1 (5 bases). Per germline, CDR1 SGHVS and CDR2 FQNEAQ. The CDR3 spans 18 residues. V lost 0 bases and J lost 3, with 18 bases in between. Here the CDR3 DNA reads TGTGCCAGCAGCTTAGCTGGGGATGGGGGTCGACTTGGAAACACCATATATTTT. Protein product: CASSLAGDGGRLGNTIYF.

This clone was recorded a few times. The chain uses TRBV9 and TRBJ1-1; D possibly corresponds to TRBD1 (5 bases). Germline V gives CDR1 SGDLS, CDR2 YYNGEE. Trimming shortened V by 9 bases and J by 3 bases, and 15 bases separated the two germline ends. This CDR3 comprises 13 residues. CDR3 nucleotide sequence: TGTGCCACCAGAGGGGTTGGGGACACTGAAGCTTTCTTT. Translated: CATRGVGDTEAFF.

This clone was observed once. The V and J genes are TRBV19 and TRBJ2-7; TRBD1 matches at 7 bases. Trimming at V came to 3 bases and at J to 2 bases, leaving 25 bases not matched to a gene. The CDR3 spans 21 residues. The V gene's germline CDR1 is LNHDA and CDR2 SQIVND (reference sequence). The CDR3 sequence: CASSIRTGPNRYLGATYEQYF. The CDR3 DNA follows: TGTGCCAGTAGTATCCGGACAGGTCCTAACCGCTACCTGGGGGCTACCTACGAGCAGTACTTC.

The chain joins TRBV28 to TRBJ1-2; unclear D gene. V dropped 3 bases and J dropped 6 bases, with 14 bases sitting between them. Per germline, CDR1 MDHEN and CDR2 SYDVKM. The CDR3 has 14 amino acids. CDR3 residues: CASSFPQLSNGYTF. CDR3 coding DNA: TGTGCCAGCAGTTTTCCACAACTGAGTAATGGCTACACCTTC.

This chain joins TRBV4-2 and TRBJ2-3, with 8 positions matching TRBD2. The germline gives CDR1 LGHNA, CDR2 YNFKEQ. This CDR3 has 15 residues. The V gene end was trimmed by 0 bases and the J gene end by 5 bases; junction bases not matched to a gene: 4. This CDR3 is CASSQDLLAGDTQYF. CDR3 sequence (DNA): TGTGCCAGCAGCCAAGATTTGCTAGCGGGAGATACGCAGTATTTT.

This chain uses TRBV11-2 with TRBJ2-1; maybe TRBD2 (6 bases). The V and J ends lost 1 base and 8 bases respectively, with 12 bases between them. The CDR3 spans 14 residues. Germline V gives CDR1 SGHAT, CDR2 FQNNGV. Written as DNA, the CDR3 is TGTGCCAGCAGCTTAGGAATAGCGGTCGATGAGCAGTTCTTC. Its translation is CASSLGIAVDEQFF.

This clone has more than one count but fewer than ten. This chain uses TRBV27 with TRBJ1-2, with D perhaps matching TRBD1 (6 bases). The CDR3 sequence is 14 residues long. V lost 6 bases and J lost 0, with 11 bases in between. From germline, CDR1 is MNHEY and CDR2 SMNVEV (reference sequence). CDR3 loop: CASSPGQANYGYTF. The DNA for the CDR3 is TGTGCCAGCAGCCCGGGACAAGCTAACTATGGCTACACCTTC.

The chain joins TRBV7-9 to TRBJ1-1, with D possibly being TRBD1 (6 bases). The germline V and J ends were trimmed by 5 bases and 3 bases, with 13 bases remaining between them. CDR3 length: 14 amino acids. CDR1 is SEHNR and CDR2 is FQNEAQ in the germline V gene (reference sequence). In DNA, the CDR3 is TGTGCCAGCAGCATAATGAGGGGGGACACTGAAGCTTTCTTT. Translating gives CASSIMRGDTEAFF.

In DNA form, the CDR3 reads TGTGCCAGCAGCCAATTAGGGGGCGCCGGCGGGGAGCTGTTTTTT. Translating gives CASSQLGGAGGELFF. This chain joins TRBV4-2 and TRBJ2-2, with 7 positions matching TRBD1. This CDR3 has 15 amino acids. Trimming removed 2 bases from V and 7 bases from J; junction bases left unmatched: 7. Germline V CDR1 and CDR2: LGHNA, YNFKEQ.

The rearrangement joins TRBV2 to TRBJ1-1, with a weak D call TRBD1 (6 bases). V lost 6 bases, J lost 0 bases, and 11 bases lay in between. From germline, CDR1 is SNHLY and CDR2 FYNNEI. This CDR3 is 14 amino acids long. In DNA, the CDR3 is TGTGCCAGCAGGGGGGACACTGTGAACACTGAAGCTTTCTTT. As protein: CASRGDTVNTEAFF.

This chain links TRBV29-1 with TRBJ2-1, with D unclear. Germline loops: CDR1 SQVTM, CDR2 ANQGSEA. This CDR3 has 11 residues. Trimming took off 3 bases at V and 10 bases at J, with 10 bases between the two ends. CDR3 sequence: CSVEEFREQFF. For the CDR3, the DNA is TGCAGCGTTGAGGAATTCCGGGAGCAGTTCTTC.